A single sample is the source of the 25 T cell receptor beta chains below, sequenced in a study of regulatory T cells in long-lasting Graves disease. Building of the TCR beta libraries involved iRepertoire HTBI primers and Arm-PCR of CDR3 regions. TCRdb ran MiXCR on the multiplex PCR reads and lists one entry per CDR3 protein. The sample contains a few hundred thousand distinct CDR3 sequences, 12% of which appear only once. This sample's time point: newly diagnosed GD, antithyroid drugs for less than 3 months. The TCR library was made from RNA that had been extracted from PBMCs in TRIzol. This same sample was also part of a study on T cells in Graves' hyperthyroidism and ophthalmopathy.

This sample comprised peripheral blood mononuclear cells (PBMCs), obtained at new diagnosis, from a patient treated with antithyroid drugs. The receptors were gathered from a woman in her late teens or twenties with Graves disease.

This clonotype was counted many times. The V and J genes are TRBV6-2 or TRBV6-3 and TRBJ2-1, with D perhaps being TRBD1 or TRBD2 (6 bases each). The CDR3 totals 10 residues. CDR1 and CDR2 from the germline V gene are MNHEY and SVGEGT. V was pared by 10 bases and J by 8 bases, with 9 bases between. CDR3 in amino acids: CATGEDEQFF. CDR3 nucleotide sequence: TGTGCCACAGGGGAGGATGAGCAGTTCTTC.

This clonotype was detected many times. The CDR3 DNA sequence: TGTGCCAGCAGTGAAACTAGCGGCAACTACGAGCAGTACTTC. Protein: CASSETSGNYEQYF. The chain recombines TRBV2 with TRBJ2-7; 8 nucleotides match TRBD2. After removal of 2 bases from V and 3 bases from J, the junction contained 3 bases not matched to a gene. Germline V gene sequence: CDR1 SNHLY, CDR2 FYNNEI. This CDR3 contains 14 residues.

This clonotype occurred many times. V gene TRBV20-1 combines with J gene TRBJ2-5, with no clear D. CDR1 is DFQATT, CDR2 SNEGSKA, per germline (reference sequence). The CDR3 runs 10 residues. The V end was cut by 3 bases, the J end by 6 bases, with 5 bases between. This CDR3 reads CSARPQTQYF. The CDR3 coding sequence is TGCAGTGCTAGGCCCCAGACCCAGTACTTC.

This chain joins TRBV5-1 and TRBJ2-6; a possible D gene is TRBD1 (7 bases). Germline CDR1 and CDR2: SGHRS and YFSETQ. V lost 2 bases to trimming and J lost 2 bases, with 11 bases between them. CDR3 length: 16 residues. CDR3 in DNA: TGCGCCAGCAGCTTTCAGGGGGGCGCTGGGGCCAACGTCCTGACTTTC. Protein sequence: CASSFQGGAGANVLTF.

This clonotype was observed at least ten times. This sequence joins TRBV27 and TRBJ1-2; the D gene is possibly TRBD1 (5 bases). There are 12 residues in the CDR3. The germline CDR1 and CDR2 sequences are MNHEY and SMNVEV (reference sequence). V lost 6 bases to trimming and J lost 1 base, with 6 bases between them. This CDR3 is CASSDSNYGYTF. CDR3 sequence (DNA): TGTGCCAGCAGCGACAGTAACTATGGCTACACCTTC.

This clonotype was observed many times. V is TRBV2 and J is TRBJ1-4; D remains unclear. Germline CDR1 reads SNHLY; CDR2 reads FYNNEI. V gave up 3 bases and J gave up 6 bases, with 23 bases separating them. The CDR3 is 18 residues long. This chain's CDR3 is CASSDGGSRGMGYEKLFF. The DNA for the CDR3 is TGTGCCAGCAGTGACGGCGGGTCCCGGGGTATGGGCTATGAAAAACTGTTTTTT.

This clonotype appeared a few times. The chain links TRBV6-5 to TRBJ2-7, with TRBD2 matching over 11 bases. The CDR3 is made up of 16 amino acids. With 4 bases clipped from V and 6 bases from J, the junction kept 11 bases outside the gene matches. The germline gives CDR1 MNHEY, CDR2 SVGAGI. In nucleotides, the CDR3 is TGTGCCAGCAGTTTCGAACTTAGCGGGAGGGCCTCCGAGCAGTACTTC. It encodes CASSFELSGRASEQYF.

Ten or more counts support this clonotype. V usage is TRBV28 and J usage is TRBJ1-6, with D perhaps TRBD1 (5 bases). Trimming shortened V by 6 bases and J by 8 bases, and 20 bases separated the two germline ends. The germline V gene encodes CDR1 MDHEN and CDR2 SYDVKM. This CDR3 is 16 amino acids long. The CDR3 spells CASSVIGTEGDSPLHF. DNA for the CDR3: TGTGCCAGCAGCGTCATCGGGACGGAAGGGGATTCACCCCTCCACTTT.

This clonotype turned up a few times. V usage is TRBV4-1 and J usage is TRBJ2-1, with a weak D call TRBD2 (7 bases). This CDR3 has 16 residues. V shed 0 bases and J shed 0 bases, with 9 bases lying between them. Germline-derived CDR1 and CDR2 are MGHRA and YSYEKL. The CDR3 coding sequence is TGCGCCAGCAGCCAAGACGGGGGGCCCTCCTACAATGAGCAGTTCTTC. Its protein product is CASSQDGGPSYNEQFF.

This clonotype has a handful of counts. The chain couples TRBV4-3 to TRBJ2-3; D not certain. Trimming stripped 0 bases from V and 4 bases from J, with 20 bases between. The germline gives CDR1 LGHNA, CDR2 YSLEER. This CDR3 has 18 residues. CDR3 loop: CASSQDSRRMYRPDTQYF. In nucleotides, the CDR3 is TGCGCCAGCAGCCAAGATAGTCGTCGCATGTACCGTCCAGATACGCAGTATTTT.

As for this clonotype: This may come from a read error, since a much larger clone is one base off. The chain is built from TRBV6-2 or TRBV6-3 and TRBJ2-5; D perhaps matches TRBD2 (5 bases). The DNA matches TRBJ2-1 better at its end, which makes the J call doubtful. This CDR3 comprises 15 residues. CDR1 is MNHEY, CDR2 SVGEGT, per germline. Here the CDR3 reads CASSSSAVFSYEQFF. For the CDR3, the DNA is TGTGCCAGCAGCAGTAGCGCCGTCTTCTCCTACGAGCAGTTCTTC.

In its sample, this clonotype was seen many times. The rearrangement links TRBV11-3 to TRBJ2-2; no firm D call. Germline assignment: CDR1 SGHNT and CDR2 YENEEA. This CDR3 comprises 14 residues. The germline V and J ends were trimmed by 1 base and 7 bases, with 10 bases remaining between them. DNA for the CDR3: TGTGCCAGCAGCTTAGCCGACTCCGGCGGGGAGCTGTTTTTT. It specifies CASSLADSGGELFF.

V gene TRBV6-2 or TRBV6-3 combines with J gene TRBJ2-2, with 10 bases aligning to TRBD2. CDR3 size: 16 residues. Per germline, CDR1 MNHEY and CDR2 SVGEGT. V was pared by 5 bases and J by 5 bases, with 8 bases of the junction left unmatched. CDR3 bases: TGTGCCAGCAGTGACCCCGGACTAGCGGTGACCGGGGAGCTGTTTTTT. Protein sequence: CASSDPGLAVTGELFF.

The genes are TRBV4-3 and TRBJ1-4; D is undetermined. This CDR3 is 17 amino acids long. Germline V lookup: CDR1 LGHNA, CDR2 YSLEER. V dropped 0 bases and J dropped 12 bases, with 23 bases sitting between them. CDR3 sequence: CASSQDQLGAGQKELFF. DNA of the CDR3: TGCGCCAGCAGCCAAGATCAACTCGGCGCCGGCCAGAAAGAACTGTTTTTT.

Regarding this clonotype: A much more abundant neighbour one base away suggests this may be a read error. The rearrangement links TRBV19 to TRBJ1-5; D may be TRBD1 (5 bases). Looked up from germline, CDR1 is LNHDA and CDR2 is SQIVND (reference sequence). V gave up 7 bases and J gave up 5 bases, with 12 bases separating them. The CDR3 extends over 13 amino acids. The CDR3 bases are TGTGCCAGTAAAAGGGGCCACGATCAGCCCCAGCATTTT. It translates to CASKRGHDQPQHF.

This clonotype has ten or more counts. The chain uses TRBV3-1 and TRBJ1-2, with a weak D call TRBD1 (6 bases). Trimming took off 4 bases at V and 6 bases at J, with 18 bases between the two ends. The germline V gene encodes CDR1 LGHDT and CDR2 YNNKEL (reference sequence). The CDR3 totals 15 residues. CDR3 DNA: TGTGCCAGCAGCCTACTTGTCACAGGGCTCGATGGCTACACCTTC. Translated: CASSLLVTGLDGYTF.

This clonotype was found a few times. The V call is TRBV27, the J call TRBJ2-7; 8 nucleotides agree with TRBD2. CDR3 length: 13 amino acids. Germline V gives CDR1 MNHEY, CDR2 SMNVEV (reference sequence). J lost 4 bases, V lost 8 bases, and 7 bases had no gene match. CDR3 in amino acids: CASAAGVRYEQYF. Here the CDR3 DNA reads TGTGCCAGCGCAGCGGGAGTGAGATACGAGCAGTACTTC.

Concerning this clonotype: One base away lies a much larger clone, so this may be a sequencing read error. V and J are TRBV15 and TRBJ1-2; D unresolved. V was cut by 7 bases and J by 3 bases, with 18 bases left in between. Per germline, CDR1 LNHNV and CDR2 YYDKDF (reference sequence). The CDR3 has 15 amino acids. The CDR3 DNA reads TGTGCCACCACCCTGGAACCGCTCTTTGACTATGGCTACACCTTC. It yields the protein CATTLEPLFDYGYTF.

This clonotype was recorded many times. As DNA, the CDR3 is TGTGCCAGCACCGAGCGGGGGCCGGTTCAAGAGACCCAGTACTTC. Translated: CASTERGPVQETQYF. The chain uses TRBV12-3 or TRBV12-4 and TRBJ2-5, with TRBD2 matching 8 bases. J was trimmed by 2 bases and V by 7 bases; bases with no gene match: 9. The CDR3 contains 15 residues.

There are many counts of this clonotype. This chain joins TRBV6-1 and TRBJ1-5; D gene uncertain. Germline loops: CDR1 MNHNS, CDR2 SASEGT. V shed 1 base and J shed 2 bases, with 3 bases lying between them. This CDR3 is built from 13 residues. CDR3 nucleotide sequence: TGTGCCAGCAGTGAAGAGGGCAATCAGCCCCAGCATTTT. It is translated as CASSEEGNQPQHF.

This clonotype occurred many times. The chain couples TRBV20-1 to TRBJ1-1; D is unclear. V was shortened by 6 bases and J by 3 bases, with 14 bases between the two germline ends. The V gene's germline CDR1 is DFQATT and CDR2 SNEGSKA (reference sequence). The CDR3 extends over 13 amino acids. The CDR3 loop reads CSAGTPGYTEAFF. The CDR3 nucleotides are TGCAGTGCCGGAACCCCGGGGTACACTGAAGCTTTCTTT.

The sample holds many counts of this clonotype. V usage is TRBV7-8 and J usage is TRBJ2-5, with D perhaps TRBD1 (6 bases). Germline values: CDR1 SGHVS, CDR2 FQNEAQ. Trimming left V 1 base short and J 4 bases short, with 13 bases between. This CDR3 contains 15 residues. The CDR3 is CASSLGETGRETQYF. The CDR3 nucleotides are TGTGCCAGCAGCTTAGGAGAAACAGGGAGAGAGACCCAGTACTTC.

This clonotype was seen only a few times. This chain uses TRBV7-9 with TRBJ2-2, with 9 positions matching TRBD2. The CDR3 spans 15 residues. The germline V gene has CDR1 SEHNR and CDR2 FQNEAQ (reference sequence). V trimming: 5 bases; J trimming: 6 bases; junction bases outside the gene matches: 7. The DNA of the CDR3 is TGTGCCAGCAGCCATAGGCGGACTAGCGCCGGGGAGCTGTTTTTT. Protein sequence: CASSHRRTSAGELFF.

This clonotype was observed a few times. V and J are TRBV9 and TRBJ2-5, with D maybe TRBD2 (5 bases). CDR3 length equals 17 residues. Germline CDR1 reads SGDLS; CDR2 reads YYNGEE. Trimming removed 0 bases at V and 2 bases at J, with 17 bases between. Here the CDR3 DNA reads TGTGCCAGCAGCGTAGAAGCAGGATTGGGCGGGCAAGAGACCCAGTACTTC. It yields the protein CASSVEAGLGGQETQYF.

V usage is TRBV3-1 and J usage is TRBJ2-4; 9 positions agree with TRBD2. The CDR3 has 15 amino acids. Germline-derived CDR1 and CDR2 are LGHDT and YNNKEL (reference sequence). V was pared by 5 bases and J by 6 bases, with 8 bases of the junction left unmatched. This chain's CDR3 is CASSDLLAGLNIQYF. CDR3 DNA: TGTGCCAGCAGCGACCTACTAGCGGGTTTAAACATTCAGTACTTC.